This entry is about one TCR beta chain. CDR3 length: 14 residues. The source of the sample is a study of cytotoxic CD8 clonotypes in ibrutinib-treated CLL. Sequencing used immunoSEQ multiplex PCR; TCRdb keeps in-frame clones, though not all of them. The sample carries roughly 150,000 clones, about 80% recorded once. The sequencing here drew on PBMCs, taken after 24 months of ibrutinib treatment. The sequence came from a human donor with chronic lymphocytic leukemia. The chain links TRBV21-1 to TRBJ1-2; TRBD1 is taken as the D call from the table, unchecked against the DNA. TRBV21-1 is a pseudogene locus. The CDR3 spells CASSTSTDNYGYTF. The CDR3 coding sequence is TGTGCCAGCAGCACAAGCACAGATAACTATGGCTACACCTTC.